The 11 T cell receptor beta chains below all came from one sample that was sequenced in a study of beta chain features in type 1 diabetes. The entirety of the isolated RNA underwent reverse transcription, so expressed TCRB transcripts were sequenced. Profiling relied on immunoSEQ multiplex PCR, and the TCRdb table lists in-frame clones only, not all of them. The profile shows around 100,000 clones, 25% to 35% of them singletons. The study's findings and limits: In every one of the four CD4+ subsets, TCRB CDR3s were moderately but significantly shorter in Type 1 diabetes patients.

These receptors' antigens are unknown. The sample was central memory CD4+ T cells from blood. The origin of the receptors is a woman aged 18-29 years with type 1 diabetes.

The rearrangement uses TRBV28 and TRBJ2-1; 7 positions agree with TRBD2. The CDR3 extends over 17 amino acids. CDR1 MDHEN and CDR2 SYDVKM come from the germline V gene. V was clipped by 8 bases and J by 2 bases; unmatched bases: 15. CDR3 sequence: CASFPGGSGLAYNEQFF. CDR3 bases: TGTGCCAGCTTCCCAGGAGGGAGCGGACTAGCCTACAATGAGCAGTTCTTC.

A few counts support this clone. CDR3 DNA sequence: TGTGCCAGTACGCAGGGCGAAGAGACCCAGTACTTC. This translates into CASTQGEETQYF. J is TRBJ2-5 and V is TRBV19; possible D gene TRBD1, 5 bases. This CDR3 spans 12 amino acids. Germline loops: CDR1 LNHDA, CDR2 SQIVND (reference sequence). The ends were cut back, 7 bases at V and 3 bases at J, with 9 bases in the middle.

This clone showed up just a few times. Compared with germline, one end of the junction differs, possibly owing to a read error. The chain links TRBV18 to TRBJ2-7, with TRBD1 matching 12 bases. Germline CDR1 KGHSH, CDR2 LQKENI. The CDR3 loop spans 15 amino acids. The CDR3 DNA reads TGTGCCAGCTCACCACCGGGACAGGGGGCTTTCGACAAGTGGTTC. Translated: CASSPPGQGAFDKWF.

This sequence joins TRBV9 and TRBJ2-7, with D possibly TRBD2 on 5 matching bases. The ends were cut back, 4 bases at V and 0 bases at J, with 14 bases in the middle. Germline assignment: CDR1 SGDLS and CDR2 YYNGEE. The length of the CDR3 is 15 residues. The CDR3 DNA reads TGTGCCAGCAGCAGACAAGGGAGCAGCTCCTACGAGCAGTACTTC. Protein product: CASSRQGSSSYEQYF.

The chain couples TRBV5-1 to TRBJ2-5; no reliable D call. From germline, CDR1 is SGHRS and CDR2 YFSETQ. V lost 0 bases and J lost 5, with 11 bases in between. CDR3 size: 14 residues. CDR3 DNA sequence: TGCGCCAGCAGCTTGGACGGTGCCGCGGAGACCCAGTACTTC. This translates into CASSLDGAAETQYF. Based on the CDR3 plus reference TRBV5-1 and TRBJ2-5, the full variable domain is KAGVTQTPRYLIKTRGQQVTLSCSPISGHRSVSWYQQTPGQGLQFLFEYFSETQRNKGNFPGRFSGRQFSNSRSEMNVSTLELGDSALYLCASSLDGAAETQYFGPGTRLLVL.

The sample holds a few counts of this clone. V and J are TRBV28 and TRBJ2-5; D not certain. In germline, CDR1 is MDHEN, CDR2 SYDVKM. V was trimmed by 2 bases and J by 1 base, leaving 8 bases between them. The CDR3 runs to 14 residues. CDR3 DNA sequence: TGTGCCAGCAGTTTAGGGCAACTCCAAGAGACCCAGTACTTC. This gives the protein CASSLGQLQETQYF.

V is TRBV7-9 and J is TRBJ1-5; D not certain. Trimming pared 3 bases from V and 0 bases from J, leaving 6 bases between. CDR3 length equals 14 residues. Germline CDR1 and CDR2: SEHNR and FQNEAQ (reference sequence). The CDR3: CASSFGLSNQPQHF. For the CDR3, the DNA is TGTGCCAGCAGCTTCGGTCTTAGCAATCAGCCCCAGCATTTT. Using reference TRBV7-9 and TRBJ1-5 for the parts outside the CDR3, the full variable domain is DTGVSQNPRHKITKRGQNVTFRCDPISEHNRLYWYRQTLGQGPEFLTYFQNEAQLEKSRLLSDRFSAERPKGSFSTLEIQRTEQGDSAMYLCASSFGLSNQPQHFGDGTRLSIL.

The chain has TRBV18 and TRBJ2-1; TRBD2 might be the D (6 bases). In germline, CDR1 is KGHSH, CDR2 LQKENI. With 6 bases removed from V and 0 bases from J, the gap between germline ends came to 9 bases. The CDR3 spans 14 residues. CDR3 residues: CASSRDPSYNEQFF. The DNA of the CDR3 is TGTGCCAGCTCGCGGGATCCCTCCTACAATGAGCAGTTCTTC.

This chain joins TRBV5-6 and TRBJ2-1; 7 bases fit TRBD1. The germline V gene has CDR1 SGHDT and CDR2 YYEEEE. Germline trimming cut 0 bases from V and 7 bases from J; bases unmatched to any gene: 4. The CDR3 runs to 14 residues. Here the CDR3 reads CASSLGQGGNEQFF. CDR3 sequence (DNA): TGTGCCAGCAGCTTGGGACAGGGCGGGAATGAGCAGTTCTTC. Using reference TRBV5-6 and TRBJ2-1 for the parts outside the CDR3, the full variable domain is DAGVTQSPTHLIKTRGQQVTLRCSPKSGHDTVSWYQQALGQGPQFIFQYYEEEERQRGNFPDRFSGHQFPNYSSELNVNALLLGDSALYLCASSLGQGGNEQFFGPGTRLTVL.

The CDR3 loop is CASSALAGRNEQFF. The DNA of the CDR3 is TGTGCCAGCAGCGCCCTAGCGGGACGTAATGAGCAGTTCTTC. This sequence joins TRBV6-1 and TRBJ2-1, with 9 bases that match TRBD2. Trimming removed 6 bases from V and 7 bases from J; junction bases left unmatched: 7. Germline V CDR1 and CDR2: MNHNS, SASEGT. The CDR3 sequence is 14 residues long.

This chain joins TRBV9 and TRBJ2-2, with 7 positions matching TRBD2. Germline values: CDR1 SGDLS, CDR2 YYNGEE. V was pared by 4 bases and J by 0 bases, with 12 bases of the junction left unmatched. This CDR3 is built from 18 residues. The chain's CDR3 is CASSPETRTSSNTGELFF. The DNA of the CDR3 is TGTGCCAGCAGCCCGGAAACCCGGACTAGTTCGAACACCGGGGAGCTGTTTTTT. The full variable domain, in which reference TRBV9 and TRBJ2-2 provide the parts outside the CDR3, is DSGVTQTPKHLITATGQRVTLRCSPRSGDLSVYWYQQSLDQGLQFLIQYYNGEERAKGNILERFSAQQFPDLHSELNLSSLELGDSALYFCASSPETRTSSNTGELFFGEGSRLTVL.